Included here is one T cell receptor (beta chain) sequence, with context. Antigen unknown. The data were taken from a study of shared clonotypes between healthy human individuals. The wider study: Three plates were used per donor for CD4 naive, three for CD4 memory, two for CD8 naive and one for CD8 memory.

CD4+ cell separation produced CD45RA+ naive and CD45RA-negative memory subsets. Points from the study as a whole: Enrolling few donors narrowed the genetic and exposure-history diversity that was represented.

Each subset's genomic DNA was shared equally among a number of immunoSEQ plates. Assay used: immunoSEQ multiplex PCR; TCRdb lists only in-frame clones, some missing. The sample comprises roughly 1,100,000 clones, around 75% of which are singletons, and about 1.5% rests with the top ten. Trimming cost V 3 bases and J 13 bases, with 16 bases left between them. CDR3 length: 14 amino acids. Germline V gene lookup returns CDR1 WNHNN and CDR2 SYGVQD (reference sequence). The chain carries TRBV10-1 and TRBJ1-6; tentative D call: TRBD1 (6 bases). The TCR was taken from a man aged 18 to 29 in good health. What was sequenced was memory CD4+ T cells sorted from blood. As for subset: CD45RA-negative fraction. In nucleotides, the CDR3 is TGCGCCAGCAGTGAACGGGACACCCGGCGGCCCCTCCACTTT. Translation: CASSERDTRRPLHF.